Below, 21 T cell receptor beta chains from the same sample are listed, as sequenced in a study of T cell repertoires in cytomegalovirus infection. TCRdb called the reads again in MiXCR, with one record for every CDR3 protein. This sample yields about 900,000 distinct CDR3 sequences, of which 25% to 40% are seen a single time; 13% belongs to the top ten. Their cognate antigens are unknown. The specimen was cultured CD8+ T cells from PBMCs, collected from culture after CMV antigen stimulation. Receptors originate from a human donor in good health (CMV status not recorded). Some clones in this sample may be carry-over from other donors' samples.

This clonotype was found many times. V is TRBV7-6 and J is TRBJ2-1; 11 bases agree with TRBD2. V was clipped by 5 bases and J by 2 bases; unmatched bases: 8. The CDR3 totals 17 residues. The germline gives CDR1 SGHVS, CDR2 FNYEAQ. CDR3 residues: CASSHRLAGNPYNEQFF. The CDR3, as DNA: TGTGCCAGCAGCCACCGACTAGCGGGAAATCCCTACAATGAGCAGTTCTTC.

In DNA, the CDR3 is TGTGCCAGCAGTTTCAGATGGAGAGGGGCGGAATATGGCTACACCTTC. Its translation is CASSFRWRGAEYGYTF. J is TRBJ1-2 and V is TRBV27; D perhaps matches TRBD1 (5 bases). The germline V gene encodes CDR1 MNHEY and CDR2 SMNVEV (reference sequence). This CDR3 spans 16 amino acids. V was shortened by 3 bases and J by 5 bases, with 19 bases between the two germline ends.

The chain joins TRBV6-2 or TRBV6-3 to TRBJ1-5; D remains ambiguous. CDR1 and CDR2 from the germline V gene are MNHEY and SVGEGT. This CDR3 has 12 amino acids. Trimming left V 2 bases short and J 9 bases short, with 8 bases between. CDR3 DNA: TGTGCCAGCAGTTACCCACTGGCGCCCCAGCATTTT. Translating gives CASSYPLAPQHF.

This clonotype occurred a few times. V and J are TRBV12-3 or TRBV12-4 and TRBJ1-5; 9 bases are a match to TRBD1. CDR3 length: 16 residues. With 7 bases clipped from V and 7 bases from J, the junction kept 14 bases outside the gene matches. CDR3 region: CASTLKLTGGRQPQHF. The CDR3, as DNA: TGTGCCAGCACCCTCAAATTGACAGGGGGAAGGCAGCCCCAGCATTTT.

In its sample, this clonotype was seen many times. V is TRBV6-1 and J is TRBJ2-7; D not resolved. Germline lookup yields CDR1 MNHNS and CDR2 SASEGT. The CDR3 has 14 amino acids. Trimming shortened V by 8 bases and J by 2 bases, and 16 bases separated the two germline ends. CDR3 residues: CASFGRISPYEQYF. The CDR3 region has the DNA TGTGCCAGCTTTGGTCGGATAAGTCCCTACGAGCAGTACTTC.

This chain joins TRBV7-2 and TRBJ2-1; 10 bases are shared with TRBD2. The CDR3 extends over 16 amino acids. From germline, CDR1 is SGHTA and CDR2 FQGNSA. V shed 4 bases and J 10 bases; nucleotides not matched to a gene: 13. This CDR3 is CASSSPSGGPLVEQFF. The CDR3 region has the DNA TGTGCCAGCAGCTCTCCTAGCGGGGGACCCCTCGTGGAGCAGTTCTTC.

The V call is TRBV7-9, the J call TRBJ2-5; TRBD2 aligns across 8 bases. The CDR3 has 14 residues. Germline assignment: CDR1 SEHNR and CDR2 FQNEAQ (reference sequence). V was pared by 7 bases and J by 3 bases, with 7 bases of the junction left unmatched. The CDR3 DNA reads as TGTGCCAGCACCCCGAATAGCGGGGAAGAGACCCAGTACTTC. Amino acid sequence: CASTPNSGEETQYF.

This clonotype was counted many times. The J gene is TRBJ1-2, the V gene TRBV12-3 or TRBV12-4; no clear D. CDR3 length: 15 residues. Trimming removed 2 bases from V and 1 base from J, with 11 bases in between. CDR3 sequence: CASSLQQILNYGYTF. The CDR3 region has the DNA TGTGCCAGCAGTTTACAGCAAATACTTAACTATGGCTACACCTTC.

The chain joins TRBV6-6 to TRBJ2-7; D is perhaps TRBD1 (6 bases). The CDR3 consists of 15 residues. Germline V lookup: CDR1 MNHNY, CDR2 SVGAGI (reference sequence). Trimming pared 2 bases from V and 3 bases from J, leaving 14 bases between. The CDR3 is CASSYGLVGGYEQYF. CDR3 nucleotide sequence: TGTGCCAGCAGTTACGGGCTAGTAGGGGGCTACGAGCAGTACTTC.

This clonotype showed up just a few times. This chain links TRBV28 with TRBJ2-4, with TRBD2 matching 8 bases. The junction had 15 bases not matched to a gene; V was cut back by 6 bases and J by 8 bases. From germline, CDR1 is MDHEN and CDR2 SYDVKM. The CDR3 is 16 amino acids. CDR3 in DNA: TGTGCCAGCAGCTTCCCAGCGAGCGGGGGAATAGACATTCAGTACTTC. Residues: CASSFPASGGIDIQYF.

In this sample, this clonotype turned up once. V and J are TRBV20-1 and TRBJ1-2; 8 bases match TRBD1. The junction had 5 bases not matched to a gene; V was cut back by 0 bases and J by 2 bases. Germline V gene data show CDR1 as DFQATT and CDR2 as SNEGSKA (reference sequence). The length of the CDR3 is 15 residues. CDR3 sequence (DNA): TGCAGTGCTAGAGATCCCGGACAGGGAAACTATGGCTACACCTTC. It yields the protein CSARDPGQGNYGYTF.

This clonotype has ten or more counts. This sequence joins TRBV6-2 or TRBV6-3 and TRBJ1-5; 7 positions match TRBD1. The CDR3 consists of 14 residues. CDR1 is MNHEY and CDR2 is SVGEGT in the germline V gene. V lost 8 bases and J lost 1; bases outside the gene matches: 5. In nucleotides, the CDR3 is TGTGCCAGCTCCAGGGGGAACAGCAATCAGCCCCAGCATTTT. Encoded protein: CASSRGNSNQPQHF.

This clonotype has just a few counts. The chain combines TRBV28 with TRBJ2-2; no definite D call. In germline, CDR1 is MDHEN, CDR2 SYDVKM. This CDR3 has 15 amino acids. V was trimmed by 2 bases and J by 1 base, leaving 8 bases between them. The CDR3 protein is CASSLIGLNTGELFF. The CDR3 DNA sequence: TGTGCCAGCAGTTTAATAGGGCTGAACACCGGGGAGCTGTTTTTT.

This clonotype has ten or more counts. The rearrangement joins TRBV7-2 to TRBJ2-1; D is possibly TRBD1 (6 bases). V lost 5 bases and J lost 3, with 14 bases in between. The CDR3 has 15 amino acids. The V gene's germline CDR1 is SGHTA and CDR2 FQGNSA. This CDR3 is CASSETGYGYNEQFF. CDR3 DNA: TGTGCCAGCAGCGAAACAGGGTACGGCTACAATGAGCAGTTCTTC.

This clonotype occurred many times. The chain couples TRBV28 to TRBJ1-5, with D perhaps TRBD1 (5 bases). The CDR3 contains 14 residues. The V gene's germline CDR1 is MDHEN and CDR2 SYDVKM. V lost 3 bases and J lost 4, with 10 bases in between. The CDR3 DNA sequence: TGTGCCAGCAGTTTTTCGGGGGTAAATCAGCCCCAGCATTTT. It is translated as CASSFSGVNQPQHF.

CDR3 amino acids: CASSSDRGLWYGYTF. The DNA for the CDR3 is TGTGCCAGCAGCTCGGACAGGGGGCTTTGGTATGGCTACACCTTC. The chain links TRBV5-5 to TRBJ1-2; 11 bases are shared with TRBD1. Per germline, CDR1 SGHKS and CDR2 YYEKEE (reference sequence). The CDR3 contains 15 residues. V was clipped by 3 bases and J by 5 bases; unmatched bases: 6.

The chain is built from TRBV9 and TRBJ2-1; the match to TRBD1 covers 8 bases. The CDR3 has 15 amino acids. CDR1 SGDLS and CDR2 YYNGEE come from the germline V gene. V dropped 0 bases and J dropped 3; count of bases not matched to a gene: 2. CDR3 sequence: CASSVAGQVYNEQFF. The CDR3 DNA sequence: TGTGCCAGCAGCGTAGCGGGACAGGTCTACAATGAGCAGTTCTTC.

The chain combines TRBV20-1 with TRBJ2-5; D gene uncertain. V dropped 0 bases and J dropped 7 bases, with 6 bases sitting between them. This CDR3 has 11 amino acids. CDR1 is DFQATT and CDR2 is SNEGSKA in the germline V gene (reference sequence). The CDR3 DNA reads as TGCAGTGCTAGAGACGAGAGGACCCAGTACTTC. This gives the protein CSARDERTQYF.

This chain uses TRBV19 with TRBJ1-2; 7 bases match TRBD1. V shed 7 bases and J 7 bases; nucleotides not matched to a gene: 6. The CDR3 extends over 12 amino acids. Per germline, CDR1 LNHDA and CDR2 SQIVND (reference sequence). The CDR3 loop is CASIGTESGYTF. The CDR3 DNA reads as TGTGCCAGTATTGGGACAGAGAGTGGCTACACCTTC.

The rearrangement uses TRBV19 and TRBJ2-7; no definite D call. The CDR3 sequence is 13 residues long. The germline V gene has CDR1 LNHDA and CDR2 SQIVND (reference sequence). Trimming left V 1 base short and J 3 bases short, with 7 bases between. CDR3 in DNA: TGTGCCAGTAGTATAGCCGTCCTCTACGAGCAGTACTTC. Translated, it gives CASSIAVLYEQYF. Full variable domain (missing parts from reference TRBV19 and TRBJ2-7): DGGITQSPKYLFRKEGQNVTLSCEQNLNHDAMYWYRQDPGQGLRLIYYSQIVNDFQKGDIAEGYSVSREKKESFPLTVTSAQKNPTAFYLCASSIAVLYEQYFGPGTRLTVT.

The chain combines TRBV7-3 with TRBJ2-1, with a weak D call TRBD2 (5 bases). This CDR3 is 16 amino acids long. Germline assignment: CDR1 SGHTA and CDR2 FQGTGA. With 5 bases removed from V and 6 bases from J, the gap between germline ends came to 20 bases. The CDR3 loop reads CASSLGLSPGSNEQFF. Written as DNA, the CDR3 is TGTGCCAGCAGCCTAGGACTCTCCCCGGGCAGCAATGAGCAGTTCTTC.